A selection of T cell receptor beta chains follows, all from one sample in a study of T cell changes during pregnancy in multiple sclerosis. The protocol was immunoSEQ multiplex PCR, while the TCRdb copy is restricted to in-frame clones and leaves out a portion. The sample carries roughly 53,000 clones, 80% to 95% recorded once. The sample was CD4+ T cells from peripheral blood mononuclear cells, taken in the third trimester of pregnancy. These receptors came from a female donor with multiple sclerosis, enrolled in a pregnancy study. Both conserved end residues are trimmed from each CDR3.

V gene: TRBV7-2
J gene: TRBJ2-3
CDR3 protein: ASSLGTTRTDTQY

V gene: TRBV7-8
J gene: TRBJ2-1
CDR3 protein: ASSPKRLSDTYNEQF

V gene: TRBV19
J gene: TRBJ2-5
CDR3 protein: ASSARQGRETQY

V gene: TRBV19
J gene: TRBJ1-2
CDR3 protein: ASTQTGTGYGYGYT

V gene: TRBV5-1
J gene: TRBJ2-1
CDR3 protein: ASSLALAGVTEQF

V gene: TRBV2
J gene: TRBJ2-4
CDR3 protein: ASCEQSGSAGIQY

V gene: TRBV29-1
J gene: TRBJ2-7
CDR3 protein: SVVGRTESSYEQY

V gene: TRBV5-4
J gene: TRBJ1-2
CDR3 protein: ASGEQGLYGYT

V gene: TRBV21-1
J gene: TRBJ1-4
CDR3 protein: ASSKPKVVGATANKSLGEKLF

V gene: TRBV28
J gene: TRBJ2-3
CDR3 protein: ASSRLAGGPGTQY

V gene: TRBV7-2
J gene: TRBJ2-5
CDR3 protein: ASSLAAGGFETQY

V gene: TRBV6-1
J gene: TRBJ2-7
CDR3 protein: ASPPPGLAGGPYH

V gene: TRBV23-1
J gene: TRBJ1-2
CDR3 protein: AGKGQIYGYT

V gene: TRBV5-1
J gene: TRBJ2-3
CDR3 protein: ASSFAPTPSGSTDTQY

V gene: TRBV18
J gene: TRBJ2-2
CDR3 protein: ASSPWFGTENTGELF

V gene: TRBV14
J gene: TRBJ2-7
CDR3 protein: ASSHLRTSGIYEQY

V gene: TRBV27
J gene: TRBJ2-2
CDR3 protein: ASSRGQVIATGELF

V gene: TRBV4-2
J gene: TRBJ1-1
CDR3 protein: ASSQGPADTEAF

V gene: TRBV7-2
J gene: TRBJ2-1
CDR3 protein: ASSSKGLGNNEQF

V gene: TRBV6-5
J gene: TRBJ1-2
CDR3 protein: ASNRASWDSGYT

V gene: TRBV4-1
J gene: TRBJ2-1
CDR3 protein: ASSLGVAGFNEQF